This TCR beta chain originates from a study of T-cell memory formation after mild COVID-19. Study-level background: The two donors had largely donor-specific TCR clusters.

General observations from the study: The finding that pre-infection memory included some responding clones suggested that cross-reactive memory joined. Mainly in CM and EM were contracting CD4+ clones; CD8+ were in EMRA.

The CDR3 extends over 14 amino acids. V gave up 2 bases and J gave up 4 bases, with 8 bases separating them. CDR1 is KGHSH and CDR2 is LQKENI in the germline V gene. After 5'RACE with constant-segment primers, TCR alpha and TCR beta cDNA libraries carrying sample barcodes and UMIs were obtained. TCRdb passed the 5' RACE reads through MiXCR, listing each CDR3 protein once. The data show hundreds of thousands of distinct CDR3 sequences, 15% to 25% seen once. This clonotype was detected only a few times. Its antigen is still unknown. Sequenced: PBMCs or a T cell subset sorted from them (not recorded which). The rearrangement uses TRBV18 and TRBJ2-2; D uncertain. The TCR was taken from an adult woman who had mild COVID-19 (a few samples of this study predate the infection). Cell type and time point are not known. For the CDR3, the DNA is TGTGCCAGCTCACCAGGGTTCGGCACCGGGGAGCTGTTTTTT. Protein product: CASSPGFGTGELFF. Full variable domain (outside the CDR3, taken from reference TRBV18 and TRBJ2-2): NAGVMQNPRHLVRRRGQEARLRCSPMKGHSHVYWYRQLPEEGLKFMVYLQKENIIDESGMPKERFSAEFPKEGPSILRIQQVVRGDSAAYFCASSPGFGTGELFFGEGSRLTVL.